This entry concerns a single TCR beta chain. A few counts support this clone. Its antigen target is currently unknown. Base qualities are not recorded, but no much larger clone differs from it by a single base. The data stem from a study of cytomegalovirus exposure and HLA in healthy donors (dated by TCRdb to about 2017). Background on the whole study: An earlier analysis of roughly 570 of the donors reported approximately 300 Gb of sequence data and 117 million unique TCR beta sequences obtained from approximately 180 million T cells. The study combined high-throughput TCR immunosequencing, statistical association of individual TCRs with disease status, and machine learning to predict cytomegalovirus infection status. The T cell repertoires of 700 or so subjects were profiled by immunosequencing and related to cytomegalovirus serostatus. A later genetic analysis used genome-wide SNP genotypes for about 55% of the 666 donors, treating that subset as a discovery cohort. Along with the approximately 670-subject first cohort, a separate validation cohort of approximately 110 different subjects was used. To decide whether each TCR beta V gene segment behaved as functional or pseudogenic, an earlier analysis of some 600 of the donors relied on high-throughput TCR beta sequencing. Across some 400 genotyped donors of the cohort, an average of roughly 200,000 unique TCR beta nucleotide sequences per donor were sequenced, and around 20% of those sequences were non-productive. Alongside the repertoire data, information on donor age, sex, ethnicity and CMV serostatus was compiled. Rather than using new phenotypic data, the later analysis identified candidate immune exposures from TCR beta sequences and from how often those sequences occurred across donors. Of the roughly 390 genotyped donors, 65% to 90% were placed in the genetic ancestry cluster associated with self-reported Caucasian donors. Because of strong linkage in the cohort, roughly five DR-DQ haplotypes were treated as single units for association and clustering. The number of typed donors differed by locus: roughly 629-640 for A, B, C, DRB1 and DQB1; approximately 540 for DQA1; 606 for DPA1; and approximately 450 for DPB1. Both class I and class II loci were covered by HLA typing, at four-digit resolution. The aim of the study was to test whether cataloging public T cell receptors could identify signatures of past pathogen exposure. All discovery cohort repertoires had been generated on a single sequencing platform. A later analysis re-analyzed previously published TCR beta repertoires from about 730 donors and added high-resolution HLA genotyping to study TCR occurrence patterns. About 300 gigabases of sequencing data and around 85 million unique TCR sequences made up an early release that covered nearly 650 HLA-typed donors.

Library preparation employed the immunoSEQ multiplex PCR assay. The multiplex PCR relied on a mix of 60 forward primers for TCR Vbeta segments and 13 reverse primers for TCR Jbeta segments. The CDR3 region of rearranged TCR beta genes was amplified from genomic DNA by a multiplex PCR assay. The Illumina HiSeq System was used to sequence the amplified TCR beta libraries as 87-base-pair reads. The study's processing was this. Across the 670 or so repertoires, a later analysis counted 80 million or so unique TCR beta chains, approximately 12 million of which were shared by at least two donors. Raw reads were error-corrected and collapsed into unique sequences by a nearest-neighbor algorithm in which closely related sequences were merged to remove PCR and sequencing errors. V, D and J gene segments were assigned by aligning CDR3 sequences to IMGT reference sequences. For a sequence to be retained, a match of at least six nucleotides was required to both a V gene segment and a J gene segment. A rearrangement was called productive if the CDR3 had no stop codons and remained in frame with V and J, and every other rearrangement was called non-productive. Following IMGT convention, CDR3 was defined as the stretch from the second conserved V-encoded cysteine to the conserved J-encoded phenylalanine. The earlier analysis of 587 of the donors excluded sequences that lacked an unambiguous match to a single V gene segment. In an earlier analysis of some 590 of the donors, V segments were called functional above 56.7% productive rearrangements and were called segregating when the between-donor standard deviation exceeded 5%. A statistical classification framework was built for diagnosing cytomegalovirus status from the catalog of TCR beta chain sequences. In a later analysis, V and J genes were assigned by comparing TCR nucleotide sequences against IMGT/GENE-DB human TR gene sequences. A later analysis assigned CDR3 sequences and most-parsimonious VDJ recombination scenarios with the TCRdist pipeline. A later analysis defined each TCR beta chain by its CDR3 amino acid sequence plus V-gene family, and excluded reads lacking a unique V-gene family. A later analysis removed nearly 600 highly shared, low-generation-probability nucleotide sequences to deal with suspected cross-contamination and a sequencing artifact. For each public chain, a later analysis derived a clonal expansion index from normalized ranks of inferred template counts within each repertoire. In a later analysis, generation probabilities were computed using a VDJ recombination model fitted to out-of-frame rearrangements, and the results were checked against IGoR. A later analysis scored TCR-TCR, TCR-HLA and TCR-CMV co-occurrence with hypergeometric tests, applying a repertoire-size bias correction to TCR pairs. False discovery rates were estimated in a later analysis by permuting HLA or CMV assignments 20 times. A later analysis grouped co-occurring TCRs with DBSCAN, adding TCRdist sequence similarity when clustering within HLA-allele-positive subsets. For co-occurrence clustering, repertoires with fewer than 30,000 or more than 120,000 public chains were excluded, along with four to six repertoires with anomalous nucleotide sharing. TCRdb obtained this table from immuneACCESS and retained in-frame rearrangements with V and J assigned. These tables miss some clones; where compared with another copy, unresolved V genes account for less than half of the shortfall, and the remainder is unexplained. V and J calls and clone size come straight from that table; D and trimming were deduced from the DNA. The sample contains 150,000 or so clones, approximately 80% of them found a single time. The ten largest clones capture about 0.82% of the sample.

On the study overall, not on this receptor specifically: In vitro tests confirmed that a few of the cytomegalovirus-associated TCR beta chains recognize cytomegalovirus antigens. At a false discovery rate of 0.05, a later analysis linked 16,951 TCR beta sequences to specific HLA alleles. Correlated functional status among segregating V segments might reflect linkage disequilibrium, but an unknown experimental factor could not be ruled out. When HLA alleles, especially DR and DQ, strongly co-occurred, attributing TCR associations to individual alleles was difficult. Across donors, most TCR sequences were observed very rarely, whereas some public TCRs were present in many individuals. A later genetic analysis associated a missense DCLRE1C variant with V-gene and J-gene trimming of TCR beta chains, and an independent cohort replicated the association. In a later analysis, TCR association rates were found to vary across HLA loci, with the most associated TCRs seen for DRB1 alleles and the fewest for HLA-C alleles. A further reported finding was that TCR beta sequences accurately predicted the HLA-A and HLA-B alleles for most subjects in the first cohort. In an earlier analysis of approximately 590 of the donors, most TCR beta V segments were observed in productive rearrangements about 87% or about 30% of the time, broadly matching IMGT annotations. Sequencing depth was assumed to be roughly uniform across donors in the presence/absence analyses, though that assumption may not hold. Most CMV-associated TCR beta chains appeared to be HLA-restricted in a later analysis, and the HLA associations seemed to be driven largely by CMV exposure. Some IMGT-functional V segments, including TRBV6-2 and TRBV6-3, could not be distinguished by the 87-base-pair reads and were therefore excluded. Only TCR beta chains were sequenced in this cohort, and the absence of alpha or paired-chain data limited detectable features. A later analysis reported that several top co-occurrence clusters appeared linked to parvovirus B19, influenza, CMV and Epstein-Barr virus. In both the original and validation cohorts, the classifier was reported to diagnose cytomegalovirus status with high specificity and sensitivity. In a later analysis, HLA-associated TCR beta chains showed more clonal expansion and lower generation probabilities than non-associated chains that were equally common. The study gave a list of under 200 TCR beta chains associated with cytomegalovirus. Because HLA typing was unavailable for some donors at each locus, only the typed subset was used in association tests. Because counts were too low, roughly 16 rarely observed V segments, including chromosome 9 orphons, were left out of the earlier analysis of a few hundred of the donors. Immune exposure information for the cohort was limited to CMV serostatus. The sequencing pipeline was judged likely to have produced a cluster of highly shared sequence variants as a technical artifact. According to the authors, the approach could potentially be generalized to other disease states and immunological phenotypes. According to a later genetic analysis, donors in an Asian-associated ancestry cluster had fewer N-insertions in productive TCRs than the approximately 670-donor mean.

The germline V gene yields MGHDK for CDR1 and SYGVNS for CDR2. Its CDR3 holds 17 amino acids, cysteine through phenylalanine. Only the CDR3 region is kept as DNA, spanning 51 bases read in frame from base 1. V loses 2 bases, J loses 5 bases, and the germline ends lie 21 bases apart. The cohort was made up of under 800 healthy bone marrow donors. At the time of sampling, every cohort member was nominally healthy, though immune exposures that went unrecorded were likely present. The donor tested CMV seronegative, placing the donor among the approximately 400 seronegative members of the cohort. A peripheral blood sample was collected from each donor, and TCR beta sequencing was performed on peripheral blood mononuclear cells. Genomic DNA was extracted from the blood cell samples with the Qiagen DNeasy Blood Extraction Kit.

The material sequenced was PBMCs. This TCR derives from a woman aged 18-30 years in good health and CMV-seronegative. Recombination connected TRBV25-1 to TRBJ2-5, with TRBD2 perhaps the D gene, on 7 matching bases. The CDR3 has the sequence CASSEGFGVRGGETQYF. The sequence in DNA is TGTGCCAGCAGTGAAGGTTTTGGGGTGAGGGGGGGTGAGACCCAGTACTTC.